Listed here are 31 T cell receptor beta chains from one sample, sequenced in a study of T cells in Graves' hyperthyroidism and ophthalmopathy. Amplification of TCR beta CDR3 regions used RNA as the template. HTBI primers were the set used in a first-round RT-PCR of the TCR CDR3. TCRdb analysed the multiplex PCR reads with MiXCR anew, one entry per CDR3 protein. The sample includes some 580,000 distinct CDR3 sequences, 16% of them seen just once. The sample was blood. These receptors were obtained from a woman aged 40-49 years with Graves' ophthalmopathy.

This clonotype was seen once. The chain has TRBV12-3 or TRBV12-4 and TRBJ2-7; TRBD1 aligns across 8 bases. The CDR3 contains 16 residues. Trimming took 5 bases from V and 7 from J; bases not matched to a gene: 16. The CDR3 DNA reads as TGTGCCAGCAGTAGCCGGACAGGGCTTCGCTTAGGGGAGCAGTACTTC. Translation gives CASSSRTGLRLGEQYF.

The rearrangement joins TRBV7-3 to TRBJ1-1, with 7 bases matching TRBD1. The CDR3 has 13 residues. V was clipped by 5 bases and J by 7 bases; unmatched bases: 7. Germline CDR1 reads SGHTA; CDR2 reads FQGTGA. CDR3 DNA sequence: TGTGCCAGCAGCATCAGACAGGGTGGTGAAGCTTTCTTT. It codes for CASSIRQGGEAFF. The variable domain in full, with the rest retrieved from reference TRBV7-3 and TRBJ1-1, is GAGVSQTPSNKVTEKGKYVELRCDPISGHTALYWYRQSLGQGPEFLIYFQGTGAADDSGLPNDRFFAVRPEGSVSTLKIQRTERGDSAVYLCASSIRQGGEAFFGQGTRLTVV.

V usage is TRBV20-1 and J usage is TRBJ1-1; 7 nucleotides line up with TRBD1. The CDR3 loop spans 15 amino acids. Germline V gene data show CDR1 as DFQATT and CDR2 as SNEGSKA (reference sequence). V lost 3 bases to trimming and J lost 5 bases; unmatched junction nucleotides: 12. Written as DNA, the CDR3 is TGCAGTGCTAGTGAGTCGACAGGGAGTCGGACTGAAGCTTTCTTT. Its translation: CSASESTGSRTEAFF.

This clonotype was counted only a few times. The rearrangement links TRBV20-1 to TRBJ1-1; D not certain. There are 14 residues in the CDR3. The ends were cut back, 4 bases at V and 0 bases at J, with 12 bases in the middle. CDR1 and CDR2 (germline): DFQATT, SNEGSKA (reference sequence). CDR3 nucleotide sequence: TGCAGTGCTAAAGGGCCTGCAATGAACACTGAAGCTTTCTTT. It is translated as CSAKGPAMNTEAFF.

Points on this clonotype: A read error may be the cause here, since a much bigger clone is one base away. The V gene is TRBV12-3 or TRBV12-4, the J gene TRBJ2-1; tentative D call: TRBD2 (6 bases). This CDR3 comprises 15 residues. CDR3 nucleotide sequence: TGTGTCAGCTCGTTGGCGGGAACCTATAACAATGAGCAGTTCTTC. Protein sequence: CVSSLAGTYNNEQFF.

Ten or more counts support this clonotype. The CDR3 sequence: CASSLEGVPENEQFF. CDR3 bases: TGCGCCAGCAGCTTGGAGGGAGTGCCTGAGAATGAGCAGTTCTTC. This chain joins TRBV5-1 and TRBJ2-1; TRBD2 might be the D (5 bases). CDR1 and CDR2 (germline): SGHRS, YFSETQ. The CDR3 sequence is 15 residues long. Trimming cost V 0 bases and J 7 bases, with 14 bases left between them. The entire variable domain, with the rest obtained from reference TRBV5-1 and TRBJ2-1, is as follows: KAGVTQTPRYLIKTRGQQVTLSCSPISGHRSVSWYQQTPGQGLQFLFEYFSETQRNKGNFPGRFSGRQFSNSRSEMNVSTLELGDSALYLCASSLEGVPENEQFFGPGTRLTVL.

This clonotype was recorded a few times. The chain joins TRBV10-3 to TRBJ2-5; D perhaps matches TRBD2 (5 bases). Germline-derived CDR1 and CDR2 are ENHRY and SYGVKD. The CDR3 totals 13 residues. V shed 0 bases and J shed 4 bases, with 6 bases lying between them. The CDR3 spells CAISESSAETQYF. Written as DNA, the CDR3 is TGTGCCATCAGTGAGTCTAGCGCAGAGACCCAGTACTTC.

The genes are TRBV28 and TRBJ1-6, with TRBD1 matching 11 bases. CDR1 is MDHEN and CDR2 is SYDVKM in the germline V gene. V lost 6 bases, J lost 9 bases, and 10 bases stayed unmatched. The CDR3 loop spans 16 amino acids. The CDR3, as DNA: TGTGCCAGCAGACCGGGACAGGGGGGATTTGGTTCACCCCTCCACTTT. Translated, it gives CASRPGQGGFGSPLHF.

V gene TRBV19 combines with J gene TRBJ2-1; D is uncertain. V was cut by 3 bases and J by 1 base, with 7 bases left in between. The CDR3 has 14 amino acids. Per germline, CDR1 LNHDA and CDR2 SQIVND (reference sequence). The CDR3 region is CASSIASSYNEQFF. DNA of the CDR3: TGTGCCAGTAGTATTGCGTCTTCCTACAATGAGCAGTTCTTC.

This clonotype was counted at least ten times. This rearrangement joins TRBV27 to TRBJ2-7; 13 nucleotides agree with TRBD2. This CDR3 has 15 amino acids. The V gene end was trimmed by 6 bases and the J gene end by 7 bases; junction bases not matched to a gene: 9. CDR1 and CDR2 (germline): MNHEY, SMNVEV (reference sequence). Here the CDR3 reads CASSSPGTSGMEQYF. Written as DNA, the CDR3 is TGTGCCAGCAGCAGTCCCGGGACTAGCGGGATGGAGCAGTACTTC.

Only a few counts were recorded for this clonotype. The gene calls are TRBV2 and TRBJ2-7, with a weak D call TRBD2 (5 bases). The CDR3 runs 13 residues. V lost 7 bases and J lost 3, with 13 bases in between. The germline CDR1 and CDR2 sequences are SNHLY and FYNNEI. The CDR3 nucleotides are TGTGCCAGCACGGGGATAGGTGACTACGAGCAGTACTTC. Translating gives CASTGIGDYEQYF.

This chain links TRBV11-3 with TRBJ1-2, with 7 bases that match TRBD1. Losses at the gene ends were 1 base for V and 7 bases for J; bases not matched to a gene: 6. The CDR3 extends over 14 amino acids. Germline lookup yields CDR1 SGHNT and CDR2 YENEEA. The CDR3 here is CASSLGQGQTGYTF. CDR3 bases: TGTGCCAGCAGCTTAGGACAGGGTCAGACTGGCTACACCTTC.

The chain links TRBV11-1 to TRBJ2-1; tentatively, D is TRBD1 or TRBD2 (5 bases each). V gave up 1 base and J gave up 8 bases, with 21 bases separating them. CDR3 length: 17 amino acids. Germline V CDR1 and CDR2: SGHAT, FQDESV (reference sequence). The CDR3 sequence is CASSLGGTAISRHEQFF. CDR3 DNA: TGTGCCAGCAGCTTAGGGGGGACGGCTATAAGCAGGCATGAGCAGTTCTTC.

This clonotype was counted many times. CDR3 in amino acids: CASSQNTEAFF. The CDR3 DNA follows: TGTGCCAGCAGCCAAAACACTGAAGCTTTCTTT. The chain uses TRBV3-1 and TRBJ1-1; D is ambiguous. The CDR3 length is 11 residues. Germline CDR1 LGHDT, CDR2 YNNKEL (reference sequence). Trimming stripped 2 bases from V and 2 bases from J, with 0 bases between.

CDR3 sequence reads: CARGVGDQPQHF. The CDR3 bases are TGTGCCAGAGGGGTGGGCGATCAGCCCCAGCATTTT. The V and J genes are TRBV2 and TRBJ1-5; D may be TRBD1 (5 bases). The V end was cut by 9 bases, the J end by 5 bases, with 11 bases between. From germline, CDR1 is SNHLY and CDR2 FYNNEI. The CDR3 runs 12 residues.

This clonotype was observed at least ten times. The chain joins TRBV12-3 or TRBV12-4 to TRBJ2-1; 7 bases line up with TRBD1. V was clipped by 6 bases and J by 5 bases; unmatched bases: 10. The CDR3 covers 15 residues. The CDR3 nucleotides are TGTGCCAGCAGGGACGACAGGGATGGTAACAATGAGCAGTTCTTC. It codes for CASRDDRDGNNEQFF.

This clonotype was seen many times. The chain couples TRBV7-8 to TRBJ2-3, with TRBD1 identical over 8 bases. V trimming: 4 bases; J trimming: 2 bases; junction bases outside the gene matches: 5. The V gene's germline CDR1 is SGHVS and CDR2 FQNEAQ. The CDR3 covers 15 residues. The CDR3 coding sequence is TGTGCCAGCAGCTCAAGGACAGGGACCACAGATACGCAGTATTTT. This encodes CASSSRTGTTDTQYF.

The V call is TRBV5-1, the J call TRBJ2-1, with 10 bases that match TRBD2. The V gene's germline CDR1 is SGHRS and CDR2 YFSETQ. V trimming: 5 bases; J trimming: 10 bases; junction bases outside the gene matches: 12. CDR3 length: 15 amino acids. DNA for the CDR3: TGCGCCAGCAGTACCTCGGGACTAGCGCCTAGGGAGCAGTTCTTC. It specifies CASSTSGLAPREQFF. Based on the CDR3 plus reference TRBV5-1 and TRBJ2-1, the full variable domain is KAGVTQTPRYLIKTRGQQVTLSCSPISGHRSVSWYQQTPGQGLQFLFEYFSETQRNKGNFPGRFSGRQFSNSRSEMNVSTLELGDSALYLCASSTSGLAPREQFFGPGTRLTVL.

Notes on this clonotype: A read error may explain this, as a much larger clone is one base away. The V call is TRBV6-2 or TRBV6-3, the J call TRBJ2-7; D call uncertain. Germline CDR1 MNHEY, CDR2 SVGEGT. The CDR3 sequence is 11 residues long. The CDR3: CASGPYYKQYF. The CDR3 DNA sequence: TGTGCCAGTGGGCCCTACTACAAGCAGTACTTC.

This clonotype has ten or more counts. This chain joins TRBV12-3 or TRBV12-4 and TRBJ2-3; TRBD1 matches 8 bases. V gave up 4 bases and J gave up 3 bases; unmatched junction bases: 6. CDR3 length: 15 amino acids. The CDR3 sequence: CASSWRQGKTDTQYF. As DNA, the CDR3 is TGTGCCAGCAGTTGGAGACAGGGGAAGACAGATACGCAGTATTTT.

The chain uses TRBV4-1 and TRBJ1-1, with D uncertain. The CDR3 sequence is 13 residues long. Per germline, CDR1 MGHRA and CDR2 YSYEKL. Between the trimmed V and J ends, which lost 4 bases and 10 bases, there was a span of 16 bases. The CDR3 DNA sequence: TGCGCCAGCAGCCCCTGGAACCTCCCGGGAGCTTTCTTT. This codes for CASSPWNLPGAFF.

The gene calls are TRBV9 and TRBJ1-2; TRBD1 aligns across 8 bases. J was trimmed by 4 bases and V by 0 bases; bases with no gene match: 5. The CDR3 runs to 15 residues. Per the germline V gene, CDR1 is SGDLS and CDR2 is YYNGEE. This CDR3 is CASSVEGQGGYGYTF. Here the CDR3 DNA reads TGTGCCAGCAGCGTAGAAGGACAGGGTGGCTATGGCTACACCTTC.

This clonotype occurred many times. This rearrangement joins TRBV25-1 to TRBJ2-5; tentative D call: TRBD1 (7 bases). This CDR3 is 16 amino acids long. V was shortened by 1 base and J by 5 bases, with 17 bases between the two germline ends. Germline CDR1 reads MGHDK; CDR2 reads SYGVNS. CDR3 nucleotides: TGTGCCAGCAGTGAATCCGGAAAGGGGGGACAGGAGACCCAGTACTTC. It encodes CASSESGKGGQETQYF.

This clonotype occurred a few times. CDR3 protein: CASTTWGGGSYEQYF. The CDR3 nucleotides are TGTGCCAGCACCACCTGGGGGGGGGGCTCCTACGAGCAGTACTTC. V gene TRBV27 combines with J gene TRBJ2-7, with 7 bases matching TRBD2. The V gene's germline CDR1 is MNHEY and CDR2 SMNVEV (reference sequence). After removal of 7 bases from V and 0 bases from J, the junction contained 9 bases not matched to a gene. The CDR3 spans 15 residues.

This clonotype was seen many times. The J gene is TRBJ2-7, the V gene TRBV5-1, with TRBD2 matching 10 bases. CDR3 length: 16 amino acids. V trimming: 3 bases; J trimming: 4 bases; junction bases outside the gene matches: 10. Germline CDR1 SGHRS, CDR2 YFSETQ. For the CDR3, the DNA is TGCGCCAGCAGCTCGCTGGCTAGCGGGAGTCGTTACGAGCAGTACTTC. This sequence encodes CASSSLASGSRYEQYF. The full variable domain, its missing parts supplied by reference TRBV5-1 and TRBJ2-7, is KAGVTQTPRYLIKTRGQQVTLSCSPISGHRSVSWYQQTPGQGLQFLFEYFSETQRNKGNFPGRFSGRQFSNSRSEMNVSTLELGDSALYLCASSSLASGSRYEQYFGPGTRLTVT.

Regarding this clonotype: A read error may be the cause here, since a much bigger clone is one base away. The rearrangement joins TRBV20-1 to TRBJ2-5, with 10 nucleotides matching TRBD2. The CDR3 has 12 amino acids. From germline, CDR1 is DFQATT and CDR2 SNEGSKA (reference sequence). CDR3 sequence reads: CSAFTSGETQCF. The CDR3 nucleotides are TGCAGTGCTTTTACTAGCGGGGAGACCCAGTGCTTC.

This clonotype came up a few times. This chain links TRBV30 with TRBJ1-2, with D perhaps TRBD1 (5 bases). V was clipped by 1 base and J by 4 bases, with 16 bases between them. The CDR3 loop spans 15 amino acids. Germline CDR1 GTSNPN, CDR2 SVGIG (reference sequence). The CDR3 spells CAWSGGLLEGYGYTF. As DNA, the CDR3 is TGTGCCTGGAGTGGGGGCCTCTTGGAGGGCTATGGCTACACCTTC.

This clonotype was found many times. J is TRBJ2-5 and V is TRBV15; D is ambiguous. V was cut by 0 bases and J by 2 bases, with 10 bases left in between. In germline, CDR1 is LNHNV, CDR2 YYDKDF (reference sequence). The CDR3 is 15 amino acids. This CDR3 is CATSRDRGQQETQYF. CDR3 DNA: TGTGCCACCAGCAGAGATAGAGGCCAACAAGAGACCCAGTACTTC.

This clonotype appeared many times. This chain links TRBV6-1 with TRBJ2-1; possible D gene TRBD2, 5 bases. Trimming cost V 5 bases and J 8 bases, with 28 bases left between them. CDR3 length: 18 amino acids. Germline CDR1 is MNHNS and CDR2 is SASEGT. DNA of the CDR3: TGTGCCAGCAGTTCTACCAGAATAGAAGTTGGAGGTAGGGATGAGCAGTTCTTC. It yields the protein CASSSTRIEVGGRDEQFF.

The CDR3 reads CSARLREKIWVANTEAFF. CDR3 DNA: TGCAGTGCTAGGTTGCGGGAAAAAATTTGGGTGGCGAACACTGAAGCTTTCTTT. The chain recombines TRBV20-1 with TRBJ1-1; D remains unclear. Trimming stripped 3 bases from V and 1 base from J, with 24 bases between. This CDR3 is 18 amino acids long. Germline values: CDR1 DFQATT, CDR2 SNEGSKA (reference sequence).

There are many counts of this clonotype. This sequence joins TRBV7-2 and TRBJ1-5; TRBD1 is a possible D gene (5 bases). The germline V gene has CDR1 SGHTA and CDR2 FQGNSA. V was clipped by 2 bases and J by 3 bases, with 14 bases between them. There are 16 residues in the CDR3. The CDR3 DNA reads TGTGCCAGCAGCTTAATGGGTTTGGGGACCAATCAGCCCCAGCATTTT. Translating gives CASSLMGLGTNQPQHF.